Below are 4 T cell receptor beta chains sequenced from a single sample in a study of CD8 T cells in ankylosing spondylitis (dated 2017 in TCRdb). Libraries were constructed by 5' RACE. Sequenced using an Illumina HiSeq 2500. Clones were called with MiXCR by TCRdb after fastp trimmed the public reads at Q25, and only in-frame beta chains were retained. Rows merge per CDR3 protein into single entries with the most common DNA and genes. For this sample there are 250,000 to 350,000 distinct CDR3 sequences; approximately 20% appear just once. Of the sample, 7.8% is held by the ten largest clones. Sequencing was done on a sample of blood, either unsorted or a sorted T cell fraction (not recorded which). The origin of the receptors is a male donor with ankylosing spondylitis or in good health (not recorded which).

The V and J genes are TRBV11-2 and TRBJ2-3, with no clear D. V was clipped by 0 bases and J by 10 bases, with 14 bases between them. CDR1 and CDR2 (germline): SGHAT, FQNNGV. The CDR3 runs 14 residues. Written as DNA, the CDR3 is TGTGCCAGCAGCTTAGATCGGCTTTCGGTGGCGCAGTATTTT. Protein: CASSLDRLSVAQYF.

This clonotype turned up a few times. In DNA, the CDR3 is TGTGCCAGCAGTCTGAGGGCTGGCACTGAAGCTTTCTTT. Its translation: CASSLRAGTEAFF. The chain links TRBV12-3 or TRBV12-4 to TRBJ1-1; no firm D call. Deletions cut 5 bases from V and 4 bases from J, with 11 bases between. The CDR3 contains 13 residues.

This chain links TRBV5-6 with TRBJ2-3; TRBD2 agrees at 12 bases. CDR1 is SGHDT and CDR2 is YYEEEE in the germline V gene. The CDR3 totals 18 residues. The junction had 11 bases not matched to a gene; V was cut back by 4 bases and J by 2 bases. The CDR3 DNA follows: TGTGCCAGCAGCGGCCGGGCTAGCGGGGGGGGCCTCACAGATACGCAGTATTTT. Protein: CASSGRASGGGLTDTQYF. The variable domain in full, completed from reference TRBV5-6 and TRBJ2-3, reads DAGVTQSPTHLIKTRGQQVTLRCSPKSGHDTVSWYQQALGQGPQFIFQYYEEEERQRGNFPDRFSGHQFPNYSSELNVNALLLGDSALYLCASSGRASGGGLTDTQYFGPGTRLTVL.

The chain has TRBV3-1 and TRBJ2-5; 9 bases line up with TRBD1. The CDR3 runs to 16 residues. V lost 0 bases, J lost 6 bases, and 8 bases stayed unmatched. Germline lookup yields CDR1 LGHDT and CDR2 YNNKEL (reference sequence). CDR3 loop: CASSQDRTGGAKTQYF. The CDR3 bases are TGTGCCAGCAGCCAAGACCGCACAGGGGGCGCGAAGACCCAGTACTTC.